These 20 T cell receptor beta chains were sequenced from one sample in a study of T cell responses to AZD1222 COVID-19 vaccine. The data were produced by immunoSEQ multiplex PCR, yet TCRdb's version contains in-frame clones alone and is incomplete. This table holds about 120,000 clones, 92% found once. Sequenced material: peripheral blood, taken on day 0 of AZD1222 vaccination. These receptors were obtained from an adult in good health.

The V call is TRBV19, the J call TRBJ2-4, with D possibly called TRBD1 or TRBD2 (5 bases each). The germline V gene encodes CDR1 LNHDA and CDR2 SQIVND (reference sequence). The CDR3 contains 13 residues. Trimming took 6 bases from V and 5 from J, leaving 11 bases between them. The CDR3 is CASRRRGENIQYF. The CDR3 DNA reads TGTGCCAGTAGACGGAGAGGGGAAAACATTCAGTACTTC.

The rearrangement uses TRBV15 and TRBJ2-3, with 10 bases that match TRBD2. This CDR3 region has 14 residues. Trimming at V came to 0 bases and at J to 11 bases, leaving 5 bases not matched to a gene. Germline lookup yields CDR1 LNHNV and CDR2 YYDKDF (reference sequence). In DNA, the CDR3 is TGTGCCACCAGCAGAGATAGGGCTAGCGGGGGGCAGTATTTT. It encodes CATSRDRASGGQYF.

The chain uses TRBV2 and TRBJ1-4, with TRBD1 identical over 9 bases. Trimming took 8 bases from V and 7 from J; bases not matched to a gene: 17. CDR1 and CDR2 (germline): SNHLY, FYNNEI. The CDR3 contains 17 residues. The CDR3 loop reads CASVEGQGMGLGEKLFF. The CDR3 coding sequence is TGTGCCAGCGTAGAGGGACAGGGTATGGGTCTTGGTGAAAAACTGTTTTTT.

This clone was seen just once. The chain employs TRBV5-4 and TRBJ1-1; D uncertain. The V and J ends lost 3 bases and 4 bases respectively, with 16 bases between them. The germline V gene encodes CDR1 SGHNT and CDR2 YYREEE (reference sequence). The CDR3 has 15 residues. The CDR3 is CASSSRTATVTEAFF. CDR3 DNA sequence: TGTGCCAGCAGCTCCAGGACGGCCACAGTCACTGAAGCTTTCTTT.

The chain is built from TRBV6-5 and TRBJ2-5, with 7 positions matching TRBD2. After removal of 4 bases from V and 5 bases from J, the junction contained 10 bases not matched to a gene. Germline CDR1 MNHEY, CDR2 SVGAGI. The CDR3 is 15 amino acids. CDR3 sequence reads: CASSLAAGVGETQYF. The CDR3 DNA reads TGTGCCAGCAGTTTAGCGGCGGGAGTGGGTGAGACCCAGTACTTC.

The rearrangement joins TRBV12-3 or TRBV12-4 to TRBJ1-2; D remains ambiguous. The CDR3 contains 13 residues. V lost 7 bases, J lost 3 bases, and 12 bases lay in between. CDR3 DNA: TGTGCCAGCAACCCCGGGTTCTACTATGGCTACACCTTC. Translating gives CASNPGFYYGYTF.

Here the CDR3 DNA reads TGTGCCAGCAGTTTATGGGGGACTAGCTTCAATGAGCAGTTCTTC. This gives the protein CASSLWGTSFNEQFF. J is TRBJ2-1 and V is TRBV28; the match to TRBD2 covers 9 bases. Trimming took 0 bases from V and 6 from J; bases not matched to a gene: 3. The CDR3 contains 15 residues. Germline values: CDR1 MDHEN, CDR2 SYDVKM.

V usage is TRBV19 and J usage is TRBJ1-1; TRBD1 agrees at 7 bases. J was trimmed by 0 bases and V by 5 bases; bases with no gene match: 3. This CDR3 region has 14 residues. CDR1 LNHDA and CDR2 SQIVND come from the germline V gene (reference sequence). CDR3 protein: CASSVRGLNTEAFF. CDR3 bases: TGTGCCAGTAGTGTCAGGGGGTTGAACACTGAAGCTTTCTTT.

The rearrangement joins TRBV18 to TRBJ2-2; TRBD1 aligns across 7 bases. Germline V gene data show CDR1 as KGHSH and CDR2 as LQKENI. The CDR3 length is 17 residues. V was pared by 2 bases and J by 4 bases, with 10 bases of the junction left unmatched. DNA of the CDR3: TGTGCCAGCTCACCATCCCGAGGACAGGAGACCACCGGGGAGCTGTTTTTT. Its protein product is CASSPSRGQETTGELFF.

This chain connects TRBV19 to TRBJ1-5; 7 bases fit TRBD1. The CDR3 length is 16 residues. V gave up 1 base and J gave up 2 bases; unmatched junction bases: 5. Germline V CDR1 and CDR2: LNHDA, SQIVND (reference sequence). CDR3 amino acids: CASSIAHRGGNQPQHF. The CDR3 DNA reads TGTGCCAGTAGTATAGCGCACAGGGGAGGCAATCAGCCCCAGCATTTT.

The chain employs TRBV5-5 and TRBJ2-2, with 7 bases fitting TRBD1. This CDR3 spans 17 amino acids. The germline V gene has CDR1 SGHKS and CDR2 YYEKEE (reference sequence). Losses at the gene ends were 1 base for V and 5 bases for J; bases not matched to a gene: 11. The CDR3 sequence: CASSLYMGQKLTGELFF. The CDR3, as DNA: TGTGCCAGCAGCTTGTACATGGGACAGAAGTTAACCGGGGAGCTGTTTTTT.

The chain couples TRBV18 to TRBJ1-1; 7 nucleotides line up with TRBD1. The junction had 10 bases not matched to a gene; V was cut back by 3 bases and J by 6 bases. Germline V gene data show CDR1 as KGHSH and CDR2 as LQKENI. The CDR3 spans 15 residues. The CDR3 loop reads CASSPPPEGAAEAFF. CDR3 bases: TGTGCCAGCTCACCCCCCCCGGAGGGGGCGGCTGAAGCTTTCTTT.

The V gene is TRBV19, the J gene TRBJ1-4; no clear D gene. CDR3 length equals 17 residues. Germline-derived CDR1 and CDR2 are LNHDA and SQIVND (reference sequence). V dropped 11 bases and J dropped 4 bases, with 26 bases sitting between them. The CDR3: CAVAGDKKSTFNEKLFF. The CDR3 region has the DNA TGTGCCGTAGCGGGTGACAAGAAATCTACCTTTAATGAAAAACTGTTTTTT.

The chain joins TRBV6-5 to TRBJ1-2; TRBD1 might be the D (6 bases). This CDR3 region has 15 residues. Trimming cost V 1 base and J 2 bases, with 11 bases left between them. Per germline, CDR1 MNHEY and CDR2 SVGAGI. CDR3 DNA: TGTGCCAGCAGTTACTGGGCAGGGGAAAACTATGGCTACACCTTC. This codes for CASSYWAGENYGYTF.

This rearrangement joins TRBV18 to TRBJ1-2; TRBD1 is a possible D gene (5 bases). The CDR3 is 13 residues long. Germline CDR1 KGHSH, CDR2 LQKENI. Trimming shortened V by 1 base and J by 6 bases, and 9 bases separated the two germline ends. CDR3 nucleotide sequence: TGTGCCAGCTCACCACGGGGAGGGGATGGCTACACCTTC. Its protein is CASSPRGGDGYTF.

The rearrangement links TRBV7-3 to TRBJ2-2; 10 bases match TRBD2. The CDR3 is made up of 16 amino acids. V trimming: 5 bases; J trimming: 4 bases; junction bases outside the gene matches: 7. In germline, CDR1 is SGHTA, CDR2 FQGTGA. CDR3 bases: TGTGCCAGCAGCCCCCGGACTAGCGGCCCCACCGGGGAGCTGTTTTTT. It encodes CASSPRTSGPTGELFF.

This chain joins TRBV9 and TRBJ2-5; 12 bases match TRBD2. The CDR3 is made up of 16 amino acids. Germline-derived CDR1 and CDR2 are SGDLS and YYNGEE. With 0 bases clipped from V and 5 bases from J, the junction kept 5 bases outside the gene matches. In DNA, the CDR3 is TGTGCCAGCAGCGTAGCGGCTAGCGGGAGGGGGGAGACCCAGTACTTC. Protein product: CASSVAASGRGETQYF.

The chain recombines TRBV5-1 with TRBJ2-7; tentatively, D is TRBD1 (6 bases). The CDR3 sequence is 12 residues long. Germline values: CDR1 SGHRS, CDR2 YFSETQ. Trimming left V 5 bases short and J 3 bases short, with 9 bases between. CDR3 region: CASREGVYEQYF. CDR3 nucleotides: TGCGCCAGCAGAGAGGGGGTCTACGAGCAGTACTTC. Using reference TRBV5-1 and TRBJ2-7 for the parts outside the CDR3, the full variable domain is KAGVTQTPRYLIKTRGQQVTLSCSPISGHRSVSWYQQTPGQGLQFLFEYFSETQRNKGNFPGRFSGRQFSNSRSEMNVSTLELGDSALYLCASREGVYEQYFGPGTRLTVT.

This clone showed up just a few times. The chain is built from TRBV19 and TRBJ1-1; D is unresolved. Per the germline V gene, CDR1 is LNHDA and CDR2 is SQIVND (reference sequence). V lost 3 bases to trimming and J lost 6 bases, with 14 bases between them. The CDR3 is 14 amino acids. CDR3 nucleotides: TGTGCCAGTAGTATCAAGACGGGTTCAGCTGAAGCTTTCTTT. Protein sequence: CASSIKTGSAEAFF.

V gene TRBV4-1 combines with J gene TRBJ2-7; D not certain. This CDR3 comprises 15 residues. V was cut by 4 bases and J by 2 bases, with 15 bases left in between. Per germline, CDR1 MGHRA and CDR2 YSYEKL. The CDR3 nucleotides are TGCGCCAGCAGCCTAAAGGTCGGCGACACCTACGAGCAGTACGTC. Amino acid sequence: CASSLKVGDTYEQYV.